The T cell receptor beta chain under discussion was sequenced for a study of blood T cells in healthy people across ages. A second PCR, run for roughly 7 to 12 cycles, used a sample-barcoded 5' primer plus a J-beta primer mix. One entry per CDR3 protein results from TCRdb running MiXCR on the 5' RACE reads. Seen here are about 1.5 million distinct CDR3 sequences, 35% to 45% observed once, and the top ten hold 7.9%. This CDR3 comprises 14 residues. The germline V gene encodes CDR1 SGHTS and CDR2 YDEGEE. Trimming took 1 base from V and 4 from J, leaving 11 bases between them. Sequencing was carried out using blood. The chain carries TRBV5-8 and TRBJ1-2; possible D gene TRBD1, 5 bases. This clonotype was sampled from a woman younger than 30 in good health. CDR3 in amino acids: CASSLNQGLYGYTF. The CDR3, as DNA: TGTGCCAGCAGCTTGAACCAGGGTCTCTATGGCTACACCTTC.